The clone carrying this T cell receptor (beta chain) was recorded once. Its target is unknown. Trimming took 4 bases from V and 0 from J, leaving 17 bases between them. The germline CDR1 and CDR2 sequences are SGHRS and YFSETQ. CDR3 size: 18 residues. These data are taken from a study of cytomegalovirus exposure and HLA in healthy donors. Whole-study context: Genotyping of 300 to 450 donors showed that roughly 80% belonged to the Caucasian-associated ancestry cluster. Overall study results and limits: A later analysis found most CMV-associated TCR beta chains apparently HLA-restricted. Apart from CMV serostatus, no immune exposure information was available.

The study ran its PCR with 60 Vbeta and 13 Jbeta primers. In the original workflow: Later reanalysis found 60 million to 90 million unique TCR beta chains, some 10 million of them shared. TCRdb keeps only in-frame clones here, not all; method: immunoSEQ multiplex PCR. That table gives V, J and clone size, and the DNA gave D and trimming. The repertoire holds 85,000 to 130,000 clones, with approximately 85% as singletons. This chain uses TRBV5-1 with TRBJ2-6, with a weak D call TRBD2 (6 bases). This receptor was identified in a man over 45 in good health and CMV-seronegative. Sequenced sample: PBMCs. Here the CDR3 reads CASSRPGTPNSGANVLTF. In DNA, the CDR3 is TGCGCCAGCAGCAGACCCGGGACTCCTAACTCTGGGGCCAACGTCCTGACTTTC. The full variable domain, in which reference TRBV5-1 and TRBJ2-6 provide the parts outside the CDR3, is KAGVTQTPRYLIKTRGQQVTLSCSPISGHRSVSWYQQTPGQGLQFLFEYFSETQRNKGNFPGRFSGRQFSNSRSEMNVSTLELGDSALYLCASSRPGTPNSGANVLTFGAGSRLTVL.